This T cell receptor (beta chain) was found in a study of OX40 agonist ivuxolimab in advanced cancers. A remark on this clone: Its antigen is not identified.

V lost 8 bases and J 11 bases, leaving 15 bases between the germline ends. The CDR3 consists of 11 residues. CDR1 is SNHLY, CDR2 FYNNEI, per germline. The protocol was immunoSEQ multiplex PCR, while the TCRdb copy is restricted to in-frame clones and leaves out a portion. Here the sample spans roughly 99,000 clones, 85% to 95% being singletons. General study results and limits: CD4+ and CD8+ T cells in blood underwent clonal expansion by week 6 at 0.1 to 3.0 mg/kg.

The chain has TRBV2 and TRBJ1-1, with D possibly matching TRBD1 (6 bases). The sample here was CD4+ or CD8+ T cells sorted from blood, taken in a trial of the OX40 agonist ivuxolimab. This sequence originates from an adult with an advanced solid tumor such as melanoma, head and neck, liver or kidney cancer. CDR3 bases: TGTGCCAGCCTTGAGGGGGTTAAGGCTTTCTTT. Protein: CASLEGVKAFF.